This paragraph covers one T cell receptor beta chain sequence. This CDR3 region has 14 residues. CDR1 is MNHNY, CDR2 SVGAGI, per germline (reference sequence). J was trimmed by 1 base and V by 4 bases; bases with no gene match: 3. These data originate in a study of blood T cell repertoires in COVID-19. Study summary: Acute and convalescent COVID-19 specimens originated in the United States, Italy and Spain. Sample material is recorded as cDNA or gDNA derived from T cells, B-cell-depleted T cells, or PBMCs.

In the original analysis: By means of reference gene primer amplification, nucleated cell counts were estimated. Sequenced by immunoSEQ multiplex PCR; TCRdb stores in-frame clones only, minus some. V and J calls and clone size come straight from that table; D and trimming were deduced from the DNA. This repertoire shows about 110,000 clones, under 90% found once; its top ten account for 6.6%. Sequencing was performed on peripheral blood. The V call is TRBV6-6, the J call TRBJ1-1; 7 bases agree with TRBD1. This TCR came from a woman between 45 and 65 years old with acute or convalescent COVID-19. The CDR3 loop is CASSLDRANTEAFF. CDR3 in DNA: TGTGCCAGCAGTTTAGACAGGGCGAACACTGAAGCTTTCTTT.